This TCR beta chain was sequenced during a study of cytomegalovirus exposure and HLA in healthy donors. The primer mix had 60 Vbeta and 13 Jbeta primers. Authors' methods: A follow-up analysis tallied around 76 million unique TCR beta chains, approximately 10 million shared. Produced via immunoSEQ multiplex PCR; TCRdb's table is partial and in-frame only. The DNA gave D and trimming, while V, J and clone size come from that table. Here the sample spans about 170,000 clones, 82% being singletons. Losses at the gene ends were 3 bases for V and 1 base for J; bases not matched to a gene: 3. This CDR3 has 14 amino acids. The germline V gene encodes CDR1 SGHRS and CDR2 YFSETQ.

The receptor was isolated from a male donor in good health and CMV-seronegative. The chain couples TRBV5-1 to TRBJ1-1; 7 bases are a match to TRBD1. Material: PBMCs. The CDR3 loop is CASSSGTANTEAFF. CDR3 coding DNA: TGCGCCAGCAGCTCCGGGACAGCGAACACTGAAGCTTTCTTT.